Included here is one TCR beta chain sequence, with context. The CDR3 extends over 14 amino acids. Germline lookup yields CDR1 MNHEY and CDR2 SVGAGI. With 5 bases clipped from V and 10 bases from J, the junction kept 5 bases outside the gene matches. This record comes from a study of control samples from healthy donors and cancer patients. Measured with immunoSEQ multiplex PCR; TCRdb has only the in-frame clones, and not every one. The repertoire has around 140,000 clones, more than 80% of them found once; the top ten carry approximately 6.8%. The clonotype originates from a man younger than 35 in good health. The rearrangement joins TRBV6-5 to TRBJ1-6; 10 bases are a match to TRBD1. Sequencing was performed on blood. This CDR3 is CASSPGQGVSPLHF. CDR3 nucleotide sequence: TGTGCCAGCAGTCCCGGACAGGGGGTCTCACCCCTCCACTTT.